These 2 T cell receptor beta chains were sequenced from one sample in a study of blood T cells in healthy people across ages. A second PCR, run for about 6 to 11 cycles, used a sample-barcoded 5' primer plus a J-beta primer mix. One entry per CDR3 protein, called by TCRdb with MiXCR from the 5' RACE reads. This repertoire shows 730,000 or so distinct CDR3 sequences, around 41% found once; its top ten account for approximately 29%. Sequencing was carried out using blood. These receptors were collected from a man at least 80 years old in good health.

The chain has TRBV4-1 and TRBJ1-5, with D perhaps matching TRBD1 (5 bases). Germline CDR1 reads MGHRA; CDR2 reads YSYEKL. The V and J ends lost 0 bases and 13 bases respectively, with 10 bases between them. The CDR3 consists of 12 residues. CDR3 coding DNA: TGCGCCAGCAGCCAAGATAAGGGGCCGCAGCATTTT. Its protein is CASSQDKGPQHF.

The chain links TRBV11-2 to TRBJ2-7; the D gene is possibly TRBD2 (5 bases). Trimming removed 3 bases from V and 2 bases from J, with 17 bases in between. The CDR3 is made up of 16 amino acids. The germline gives CDR1 SGHAT, CDR2 FQNNGV. The CDR3 here is CASSFNRGSPAYEQYF. CDR3 nucleotides: TGTGCCAGCAGCTTTAACCGGGGATCGCCCGCCTACGAGCAGTACTTC.